Shown below are 20 T cell receptor beta chains from a single sample sequenced in a study of shared clonotypes between healthy human individuals. Sequenced by immunoSEQ multiplex PCR; TCRdb stores in-frame clones only, minus some. The repertoire consists of 450,000 to 500,000 clones, with roughly 78% occurring once and the leading ten covering less than 15%. Sequencing was done on a sample of PBMCs. The origin of the receptors is a woman aged 40 to 55 in good health. Some clones in this sample may be carry-over from other donors' samples.

With regard to this clone: A read error may produce the germline difference seen at one junction end. This chain uses TRBV28 with TRBJ1-4; unclear D gene. This CDR3 spans 16 amino acids. CDR1 and CDR2 (germline): MDHEN, SYDVKM. The CDR3 sequence is CASSSTPEMNSGPWRF. In DNA, the CDR3 is TGTGCCAGCAGTTCGACCCCTGAAATGAACAGCGGCCCGTGGAGGTTT.

This chain connects TRBV11-2 to TRBJ2-3; D is perhaps TRBD1 (9 bases). Trimming shortened V by 1 base and J by 8 bases, and 22 bases separated the two germline ends. This CDR3 comprises 17 residues. Germline assignment: CDR1 SGHAT and CDR2 FQNNGV. CDR3 in DNA: TGTGCCAGCAGCTTAGCTGGGGGACAGGGTCTAGCGGGTACGCAGTATTTT. It encodes CASSLAGGQGLAGTQYF.

The chain joins TRBV5-1 to TRBJ2-2; possible D gene TRBD2, 6 bases. Trimming cost V 1 base and J 6 bases, with 16 bases left between them. The CDR3 contains 16 residues. Germline V gene lookup returns CDR1 SGHRS and CDR2 YFSETQ. The CDR3: CASSLRGIGRAGELFF. CDR3 nucleotide sequence: TGCGCCAGCAGCTTGCGCGGGATCGGTAGGGCCGGGGAGCTGTTTTTT. Using reference TRBV5-1 and TRBJ2-2 for the parts outside the CDR3, the full variable domain is KAGVTQTPRYLIKTRGQQVTLSCSPISGHRSVSWYQQTPGQGLQFLFEYFSETQRNKGNFPGRFSGRQFSNSRSEMNVSTLELGDSALYLCASSLRGIGRAGELFFGEGSRLTVL.

This clone was detected only a few times. The V call is TRBV6-1, the J call TRBJ2-5, with 15 bases matching TRBD2. The ends lost 2 bases at V and 5 bases at J; junction bases unmatched: 9. The CDR3 loop spans 18 amino acids. From germline, CDR1 is MNHNS and CDR2 SASEGT. The CDR3 DNA sequence: TGTGCCAGCAGTGAAACTGGGGGACTAGCGGGAGGAGGCGAGACCCAGTACTTC. This gives the protein CASSETGGLAGGGETQYF.

V is TRBV5-1 and J is TRBJ2-3; TRBD2 matches 12 bases. The CDR3 extends over 15 amino acids. The trim removed 4 bases at V and 4 bases at J, leaving 4 bases unmatched. Germline CDR1 reads SGHRS; CDR2 reads YFSETQ. CDR3 region: CASSNLAGGADTQYF. In DNA, the CDR3 is TGCGCCAGCAGCAATCTAGCGGGAGGGGCAGATACGCAGTATTTT.

V and J are TRBV28 and TRBJ2-3; either TRBD1 or TRBD2 may fit D (5 bases each). Per germline, CDR1 MDHEN and CDR2 SYDVKM. The CDR3 runs 16 residues. The V end lost 3 bases, the J end lost 3 bases, and 16 bases lay between the germline ends. CDR3 coding DNA: TGTGCCAGCAGTTTCCCCTCGGGGCAGGGAACAGATACGCAGTATTTT. Its protein is CASSFPSGQGTDTQYF.

The J gene is TRBJ2-3, the V gene TRBV19, with D unresolved. Germline V gives CDR1 LNHDA, CDR2 SQIVND (reference sequence). Trimming took off 8 bases at V and 2 bases at J, with 11 bases between the two ends. The CDR3 runs to 13 residues. In DNA form, the CDR3 reads TGTGCCAGTGCCCAGGCTTCCACAGATACGCAGTATTTT. Residues: CASAQASTDTQYF. Variable domain in full (rest from reference TRBV19 and TRBJ2-3): DGGITQSPKYLFRKEGQNVTLSCEQNLNHDAMYWYRQDPGQGLRLIYYSQIVNDFQKGDIAEGYSVSREKKESFPLTVTSAQKNPTAFYLCASAQASTDTQYFGPGTRLTVL.

This clone was counted a few times. The chain carries TRBV2 and TRBJ2-3, with 8 nucleotides matching TRBD1. Germline V gives CDR1 SNHLY, CDR2 FYNNEI. The CDR3 loop spans 13 amino acids. V lost 10 bases, J lost 6 bases, and 9 bases stayed unmatched. CDR3 DNA sequence: TGTGCCACCGCTGACAGGGGCAGGGATACGCAGTATTTT. It encodes CATADRGRDTQYF.

The chain recombines TRBV27 with TRBJ2-3, with 8 bases matching TRBD2. This CDR3 spans 16 amino acids. Germline V gene data show CDR1 as MNHEY and CDR2 as SMNVEV (reference sequence). The trim removed 4 bases at V and 0 bases at J, leaving 6 bases unmatched. The CDR3 DNA is TGTGCCAGCAGTTCCCCCGGGAGGGGCAGCACAGATACGCAGTATTTT. It yields the protein CASSSPGRGSTDTQYF.

The chain uses TRBV29-1 and TRBJ2-3, with 10 positions matching TRBD2. Per germline, CDR1 SQVTM and CDR2 ANQGSEA. This CDR3 has 13 amino acids. The V segment lost 6 bases and the J segment 6 bases; nucleotides outside the gene matches: 6. The CDR3 is CSVKREGLDTQYF. The CDR3 nucleotides are TGCAGCGTGAAGCGGGAGGGCCTGGATACGCAGTATTTT.

The V and J genes are TRBV11-2 and TRBJ2-2; the D is unclear. Germline assignment: CDR1 SGHAT and CDR2 FQNNGV. Trimming removed 3 bases at V and 6 bases at J, with 14 bases between. The CDR3 spans 15 residues. This CDR3 reads CASSFFRSGSGELFF. CDR3 in DNA: TGTGCCAGCAGCTTCTTCCGATCTGGCTCCGGGGAGCTGTTTTTT.

The chain recombines TRBV5-1 with TRBJ2-1, with 7 bases aligning to TRBD1. J was trimmed by 4 bases and V by 0 bases; bases with no gene match: 1. Germline V gene lookup returns CDR1 SGHRS and CDR2 YFSETQ. The CDR3 has 14 residues. The DNA for the CDR3 is TGCGCCAGCAGCTTGGGGGACAGATACAATGAGCAGTTCTTC. Its protein is CASSLGDRYNEQFF.

This chain connects TRBV2 to TRBJ2-1, with unresolved D. The CDR3 length is 12 residues. The ends were cut back, 4 bases at V and 9 bases at J, with 10 bases in the middle. Germline V lookup: CDR1 SNHLY, CDR2 FYNNEI. DNA of the CDR3: TGTGCCAGCAGTGGGATCTCGATTGAGCAGTTCTTC. It is translated as CASSGISIEQFF. The full variable domain, in which reference TRBV2 and TRBJ2-1 provide the parts outside the CDR3, is EPEVTQTPSHQVTQMGQEVILRCVPISNHLYFYWYRQILGQKVEFLVSFYNNEISEKSEIFDDQFSVERPDGSNFTLKIRSTKLEDSAMYFCASSGISIEQFFGPGTRLTVL.

J is TRBJ1-1 and V is TRBV10-3; D perhaps matches TRBD1 (6 bases). The V gene's germline CDR1 is ENHRY and CDR2 SYGVKD. The CDR3 loop spans 13 amino acids. The ends were cut back, 7 bases at V and 5 bases at J, with 14 bases in the middle. This CDR3 is CAIKEGGLTEAFF. CDR3 nucleotides: TGTGCCATCAAGGAGGGGGGGTTGACTGAAGCTTTCTTT.

The chain couples TRBV11-2 to TRBJ2-7, with 7 bases matching TRBD1. V shed 6 bases, J shed 0 bases, and the junction held 11 bases outside the gene matches. Germline V CDR1 and CDR2: SGHAT, FQNNGV. There are 16 residues in the CDR3. The CDR3 nucleotides are TGTGCCAGCAGTCCTGACAGGGTAGGGAGCTCCTACGAGCAGTACTTC. This translates into CASSPDRVGSSYEQYF. The full variable domain, in which reference TRBV11-2 and TRBJ2-7 provide the parts outside the CDR3, is EAGVAQSPRYKIIEKRQSVAFWCNPISGHATLYWYQQILGQGPKLLIQFQNNGVVDDSQLPKDRFSAERLKGVDSTLKIQPAKLEDSAVYLCASSPDRVGSSYEQYFGPGTRLTVT.

This clone came up a few times. The chain employs TRBV5-1 and TRBJ1-2; D possibly corresponds to TRBD1 (5 bases). V lost 3 bases and J lost 3, with 15 bases in between. CDR1 and CDR2 from the germline V gene are SGHRS and YFSETQ. This CDR3 is built from 15 residues. The CDR3 region has the DNA TGCGCCAGCAGCTGGGGGGAGGGAGTGGACTATGGCTACACCTTC. It codes for CASSWGEGVDYGYTF.

This chain links TRBV5-1 with TRBJ2-7, with 11 positions matching TRBD1. V lost 0 bases and J lost 6; bases outside the gene matches: 8. Looked up from germline, CDR1 is SGHRS and CDR2 is YFSETQ. The CDR3 extends over 16 amino acids. The CDR3 protein is CASSLAAGQGGLEQYF. The CDR3 DNA sequence: TGCGCCAGCAGCTTGGCAGCGGGACAGGGGGGACTCGAGCAGTACTTC.

This sequence joins TRBV10-3 and TRBJ2-7; no clear D. Germline CDR1 and CDR2: ENHRY and SYGVKD. The ends were cut back, 2 bases at V and 4 bases at J, with 6 bases in the middle. The CDR3 length is 12 residues. This CDR3 is CAISEGFYEQYF. Written as DNA, the CDR3 is TGTGCCATCAGTGAGGGCTTTTACGAGCAGTACTTC.

J is TRBJ1-2 and V is TRBV19; no clear D. The germline V and J ends were trimmed by 3 bases and 5 bases, with 7 bases remaining between them. CDR3 length: 12 residues. Germline V gene lookup returns CDR1 LNHDA and CDR2 SQIVND (reference sequence). CDR3 residues: CASSMGRYGYTF. In nucleotides, the CDR3 is TGTGCCAGTAGTATGGGCAGATATGGCTACACCTTC. Full variable domain (missing parts from reference TRBV19 and TRBJ1-2): DGGITQSPKYLFRKEGQNVTLSCEQNLNHDAMYWYRQDPGQGLRLIYYSQIVNDFQKGDIAEGYSVSREKKESFPLTVTSAQKNPTAFYLCASSMGRYGYTFGSGTRLTVV.

V gene TRBV7-9 combines with J gene TRBJ1-2; D is unresolved. Germline V gene lookup returns CDR1 SEHNR and CDR2 FQNEAQ (reference sequence). The CDR3 runs to 14 residues. V lost 1 base, J lost 3 bases, and 9 bases lay in between. CDR3 protein: CASSLDGDDYGYTF. The DNA for the CDR3 is TGTGCCAGCAGCTTAGACGGGGATGACTATGGCTACACCTTC.